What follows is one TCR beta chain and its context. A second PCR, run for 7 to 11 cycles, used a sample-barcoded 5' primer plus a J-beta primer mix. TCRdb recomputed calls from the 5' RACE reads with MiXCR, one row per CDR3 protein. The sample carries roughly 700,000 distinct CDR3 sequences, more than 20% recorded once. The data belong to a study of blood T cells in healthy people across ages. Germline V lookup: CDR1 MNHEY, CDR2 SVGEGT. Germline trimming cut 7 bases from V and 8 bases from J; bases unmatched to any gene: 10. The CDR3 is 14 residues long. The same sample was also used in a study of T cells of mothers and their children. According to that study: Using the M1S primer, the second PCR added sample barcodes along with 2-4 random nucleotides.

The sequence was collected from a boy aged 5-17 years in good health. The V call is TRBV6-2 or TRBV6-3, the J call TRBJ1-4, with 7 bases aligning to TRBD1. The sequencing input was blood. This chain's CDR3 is CASTPYRGGEKLFF. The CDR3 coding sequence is TGTGCCAGCACCCCTTACAGGGGTGGAGAAAAACTGTTTTTT.